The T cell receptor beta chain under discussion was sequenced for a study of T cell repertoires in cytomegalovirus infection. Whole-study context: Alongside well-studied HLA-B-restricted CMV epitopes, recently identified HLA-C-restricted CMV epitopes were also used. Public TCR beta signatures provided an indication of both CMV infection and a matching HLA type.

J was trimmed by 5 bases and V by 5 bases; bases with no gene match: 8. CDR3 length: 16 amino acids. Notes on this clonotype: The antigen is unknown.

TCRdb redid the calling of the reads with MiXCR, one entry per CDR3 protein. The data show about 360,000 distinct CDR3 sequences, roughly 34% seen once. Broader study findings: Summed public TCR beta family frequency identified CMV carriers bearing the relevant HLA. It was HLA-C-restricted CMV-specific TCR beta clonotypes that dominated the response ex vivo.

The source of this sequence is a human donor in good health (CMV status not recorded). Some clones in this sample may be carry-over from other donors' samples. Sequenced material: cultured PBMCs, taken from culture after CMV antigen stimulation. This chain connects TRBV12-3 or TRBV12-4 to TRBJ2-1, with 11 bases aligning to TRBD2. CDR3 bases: TGTGCCAGCAGTACGCTCCTAGCGGGAGGAAACAATGAGCAGTTCTTC. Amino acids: CASSTLLAGGNNEQFF.